Here is one T cell receptor beta chain with its context. Its antigen has not been determined. The sample holds no much larger clone one base away, and base qualities are not on file. This record comes from a study of cytomegalovirus exposure and HLA in healthy donors (TCRdb year 2017). With respect to the entire study: An earlier analysis of several hundred of the donors reported 250 to 300 Gb of sequence data and 100 million to 130 million unique TCR beta sequences from about 179 million T cells. An early release that covered about 600 HLA-typed donors contained 250 to 350 gigabases of sequencing data and 75 million to 100 million unique TCR sequences. Of the roughly 410 genotyped donors, 65% to 90% were placed in the genetic ancestry cluster associated with self-reported Caucasian donors. The aim of the study was to test whether cataloging public T cell receptors could identify signatures of past pathogen exposure. Using immunosequencing, the study profiled T cell repertoires from about 620 subjects and related those repertoires to cytomegalovirus serostatus. Besides the first cohort of around 700 subjects, a separate validation cohort made up of 120 different subjects was used. The study combined high-throughput TCR immunosequencing, statistical association of individual TCRs with disease status, and machine learning to predict cytomegalovirus infection status. A later analysis re-examined previously published TCR beta repertoires from about 700 donors and added high-resolution HLA genotyping to investigate patterns of TCR occurrence. Rather than using new phenotypic data, the later analysis identified candidate immune exposures from TCR beta sequences and from how often those sequences occurred across donors. An earlier analysis of 500 to 750 of the donors applied high-throughput TCR beta sequencing to assess whether each TCR beta V gene segment acted as functional or pseudogenic. Donor age, sex, ethnicity and CMV serostatus were collected together with the repertoire data. Genome-wide SNP genotypes for about 55% of the roughly 670 donors were used in a later genetic analysis, which treated that subset as a discovery cohort. Every discovery cohort repertoire had been produced on one sequencing platform. Both class I and class II loci were covered by HLA typing, at four-digit resolution. The number of typed donors differed by locus: about 620-630 for A, B, C, DRB1 and DQB1; 500 to 550 for DQA1; some 610 for DPA1; and some 430 for DPB1. A handful of DR-DQ haplotypes were handled as single units for association and clustering because linkage in the cohort was strong. Among roughly 400 genotyped donors of the cohort, an average of approximately 250,000 unique TCR beta nucleotide sequences were sequenced per donor, approximately 20% of them non-productive. The research as a whole found: A cluster of highly shared sequence variants was judged likely to be a technical artifact of the sequencing pipeline. Most CMV-associated TCR beta chains appeared to be HLA-restricted in a later analysis, and the HLA associations seemed to be driven largely by CMV exposure. Strong co-occurrence of HLA alleles, especially DR and DQ, made assigning TCR associations to individual alleles difficult. Roughly uniform sequencing depth across donors was assumed in presence/absence analyses, although this assumption may not hold. Only TCR beta chains were sequenced in this cohort, and the absence of alpha or paired-chain data limited detectable features. CMV serostatus was the only immune exposure information available for the cohort. Linkage disequilibrium might explain the correlated functional status among segregating V segments, but an unknown experimental factor could not be excluded. V-gene and J-gene trimming of TCR beta chains was associated with a missense DCLRE1C variant in a later genetic analysis, and the association was replicated in an independent cohort. The study gave a list of under 200 TCR beta chains associated with cytomegalovirus. Because counts were too low, roughly 16 rarely observed V segments, including chromosome 9 orphons, were excluded from the earlier analysis of 587 of the donors. In a later analysis, TCR association rates were found to vary across HLA loci, with the most associated TCRs seen for DRB1 alleles and the fewest for HLA-C alleles. A further reported finding was that TCR beta sequences accurately predicted the HLA-A and HLA-B alleles for most subjects in the first cohort. According to a later analysis, parvovirus B19, influenza, CMV and Epstein-Barr virus appeared linked to several top co-occurrence clusters. Compared with the approximately 670-donor mean, donors in an Asian-associated ancestry cluster had fewer N-insertions in productive TCRs, according to a later genetic analysis. In a later analysis, HLA-associated TCR beta chains showed more clonal expansion and lower generation probabilities than non-associated chains that were equally common. Because HLA typing was unavailable for some donors at each locus, only the typed subset was used in association tests. In both the original and validation cohorts, the classifier was reported to diagnose cytomegalovirus status with high specificity and sensitivity. In vitro tests confirmed that three of the cytomegalovirus-associated TCR beta chains recognize cytomegalovirus antigens. In an earlier analysis of under 600 of the donors, most TCR beta V segments were observed in productive rearrangements about 87% or about 30% of the time, broadly matching IMGT annotations. Specific HLA alleles were associated with over 15,000 TCR beta sequences at a false discovery rate of 0.05 in a later analysis. The authors suggested that the approach could potentially be extended to other disease states and immunological phenotypes. Most TCR sequences were observed very rarely across donors, whereas some public TCRs were present in many individuals.

In total, more than 500 healthy bone marrow donors made up the cohort. Cohort members were all nominally healthy when sampled, although unrecorded immune exposures were likely present. The donor tested CMV seronegative and was one of the 352 seronegative cohort members. Each donor provided a peripheral blood sample, and peripheral blood mononuclear cells were used for TCR beta sequencing. The Qiagen DNeasy Blood Extraction Kit was used to extract genomic DNA from the blood cell samples. The library was made by the immunoSEQ multiplex PCR assay. The multiplex PCR relied on a mix of 60 forward primers for TCR Vbeta segments and 13 reverse primers for TCR Jbeta segments. Amplification of the CDR3 region of rearranged TCR beta genes was performed with a multiplex PCR assay on genomic DNA. The amplified TCR beta libraries were sequenced on the Illumina HiSeq System as 87-base-pair reads. On the authors' methods: A later analysis counted some 80 million unique TCR beta chains across the 500 to 850 repertoires, and roughly 10 million of these chains were shared by at least two donors. To remove PCR and sequencing errors, raw reads were error-corrected and collapsed into unique sequences using a nearest-neighbor algorithm that merged closely related sequences. CDR3 sequences were aligned to IMGT reference sequences to assign V, D and J gene segments. For a sequence to be retained, at least a six-nucleotide match to both a V gene segment and a J gene segment was required. Rearrangements were called productive when the CDR3 lacked stop codons and stayed in frame with V and J; all others were non-productive. Following IMGT convention, CDR3 was defined as the stretch from the second conserved V-encoded cysteine up to the conserved J-encoded phenylalanine. In an earlier analysis of 587 of the donors, sequences lacking an unambiguous match to a single V gene segment were excluded. An earlier analysis of 587 of the donors called V segments functional above 56.7% productive rearrangements and segregating when the between-donor standard deviation exceeded 5%. To diagnose cytomegalovirus status from the catalog of TCR beta chain sequences, a statistical classification framework was built. In a later analysis, V and J genes were assigned by comparing TCR nucleotide sequences against IMGT/GENE-DB human TR gene sequences. In a later analysis, CDR3 sequences and most-parsimonious VDJ recombination scenarios were assigned using the TCRdist pipeline. A later analysis defined each TCR beta chain by its CDR3 amino acid sequence plus V-gene family, and excluded reads lacking a unique V-gene family. A later analysis removed 450 to 600 highly shared, low-generation-probability nucleotide sequences to deal with suspected cross-contamination and a sequencing artifact. A later analysis calculated a clonal expansion index for each public chain from normalized within-repertoire ranks of inferred template counts. Generation probabilities in a later analysis came from a VDJ recombination model fitted to out-of-frame rearrangements, and those results were checked against IGoR. In a later analysis, TCR-TCR, TCR-HLA and TCR-CMV co-occurrence was scored with hypergeometric tests, and a repertoire-size bias correction was applied to TCR pairs. A later analysis estimated false discovery rates by permuting HLA or CMV assignments 20 times. A later analysis grouped co-occurring TCRs with DBSCAN, adding TCRdist sequence similarity when clustering within HLA-allele-positive subsets. Repertoires with fewer than 30,000 or more than 120,000 public chains, plus five repertoires with anomalous nucleotide sharing, were excluded from co-occurrence clustering. TCRdb took over this immuneACCESS table, retaining in-frame rearrangements with V and J assigned. Such tables are incomplete; in checked studies, under half of the missing clones stem from an unresolved V gene, and the remainder is unexplained. The DNA gave D and trimming, while V, J and clone size come from that table. The sample profile shows around 97,000 clones; roughly 70% of them were found once. Around 3.5% of the sample rests with the top ten.

The material sequenced was PBMCs. The receptor comes from a woman between 50 and 59 years old in good health and CMV-seronegative.

The CDR3 sequence is CATERAFF. The sequenced DNA: TGTGCCACCGAGAGGGCTTTCTTT. Recombination joined TRBV28 with TRBJ1-1; the D gene is unclear. Spanning cysteine to phenylalanine, the CDR3 consists of 8 amino acids. This entry keeps only the CDR3 DNA: 24 bases, framed from base 1. Trimming removed 10 bases from V and 11 bases from J, leaving 8 bases between the germline ends. CDR1 and CDR2 (MDHEN, SYDVKM) derive from the germline V gene.